The next 32 T cell receptor beta chains were all read from a single sample in a study of blood T cell repertoires in COVID-19 (dated by TCRdb to about 2020). Receptor amplification or capture employed the immunoSEQ multiplex PCR assay. The clones in this table, taken by TCRdb from immuneACCESS, are in-frame only. Not every clone is retained; where verified, under half of the shortfall comes from an unresolved V gene, and the cause of the rest is unknown. A total of some 150,000 clones appear in this sample, around four fifths of them only once. Approximately 2.7% of the sample is held by the ten biggest clonotypes. Sequenced: peripheral blood. The receptors stem from a woman between 40 and 55 years old with active or convalescent COVID-19.

This clone was counted once. This chain links TRBV5-1 with TRBJ2-1; TRBD2 matches 11 bases. The CDR3 covers 17 residues. Germline V gene lookup returns CDR1 SGHRS and CDR2 YFSETQ. Trimming took 4 bases from V and 1 from J; bases not matched to a gene: 7. CDR3 DNA: TGCGCCAGCAGCGAGGCCCTAGCGGGAGGATCCTACAATGAGCAGTTCTTC. It is translated as CASSEALAGGSYNEQFF.

V usage is TRBV9 and J usage is TRBJ2-1; 8 nucleotides align to TRBD2. Germline V gives CDR1 SGDLS, CDR2 YYNGEE. The V segment lost 0 bases and the J segment 4 bases; nucleotides outside the gene matches: 6. The CDR3 consists of 16 residues. The CDR3 region has the DNA TGTGCCAGCAGCGTAGAACCAGCGGGAGATTACAATGAGCAGTTCTTC. Protein: CASSVEPAGDYNEQFF.

The chain carries TRBV10-3 and TRBJ1-5; the D gene is possibly TRBD1 (5 bases). From germline, CDR1 is ENHRY and CDR2 SYGVKD. With 6 bases removed from V and 4 bases from J, the gap between germline ends came to 10 bases. This CDR3 is 13 amino acids long. CDR3 sequence reads: CAIRGGTNQPQHF. For the CDR3, the DNA is TGTGCCATCAGAGGAGGGACGAATCAGCCCCAGCATTTT.

This rearrangement joins TRBV28 to TRBJ2-7; TRBD1 agrees at 7 bases. J lost 3 bases, V lost 3 bases, and 5 bases had no gene match. Germline lookup yields CDR1 MDHEN and CDR2 SYDVKM. The CDR3 totals 14 residues. In nucleotides, the CDR3 is TGTGCCAGCAGTTTGGGACAGCCTATCTACGAGCAGTACTTC. Translating gives CASSLGQPIYEQYF.

This chain links TRBV11-2 with TRBJ1-2, with D perhaps matching TRBD1 (5 bases). The CDR3 is made up of 13 amino acids. Trimming stripped 5 bases from V and 4 bases from J, with 11 bases between. Germline V gene data show CDR1 as SGHAT and CDR2 as FQNNGV. CDR3 sequence (DNA): TGTGCCAGCAGCCGCCAGGGAATCTATGGCTACACCTTC. Protein product: CASSRQGIYGYTF.

This chain joins TRBV7-8 and TRBJ1-1; D ambiguous. The V end was cut by 2 bases, the J end by 1 base, with 11 bases between. The CDR3 length is 15 residues. Germline V CDR1 and CDR2: SGHVS, FQNEAQ. The chain's CDR3 is CASSLRPRGNTEAFF. The CDR3 bases are TGTGCCAGCAGCTTAAGACCCCGGGGGAACACTGAAGCTTTCTTT.

In nucleotides, the CDR3 is TGTGCCAGCAGTCTGCTTGGGGGGGTTCAGGAAAAACTGTTTTTT. The encoded protein is CASSLLGGVQEKLFF. The V call is TRBV27, the J call TRBJ1-4, with a tentative D call TRBD1 (5 bases). Trimming took off 5 bases at V and 8 bases at J, with 18 bases between the two ends. Germline CDR1 MNHEY, CDR2 SMNVEV (reference sequence). CDR3 length equals 15 residues.

The chain is built from TRBV5-1 and TRBJ2-3; TRBD2 is a possible D gene (7 bases). The CDR3 totals 14 residues. V lost 4 bases to trimming and J lost 5 bases, with 14 bases between them. Germline V gene lookup returns CDR1 SGHRS and CDR2 YFSETQ. The chain's CDR3 is CASSGGDTVDTQYF. The CDR3 nucleotides are TGCGCCAGCAGCGGGGGGGACACTGTAGATACGCAGTATTTT. Full variable domain (remainder filled in from reference TRBV5-1 and TRBJ2-3): KAGVTQTPRYLIKTRGQQVTLSCSPISGHRSVSWYQQTPGQGLQFLFEYFSETQRNKGNFPGRFSGRQFSNSRSEMNVSTLELGDSALYLCASSGGDTVDTQYFGPGTRLTVL.

The V call is TRBV2, the J call TRBJ1-5; tentative D call: TRBD1 (5 bases). Germline loops: CDR1 SNHLY, CDR2 FYNNEI. The germline V and J ends were trimmed by 1 base and 2 bases, with 6 bases remaining between them. This CDR3 contains 14 residues. In nucleotides, the CDR3 is TGTGCCAGCAGTGAAGGCAGGGGCAATCAGCCCCAGCATTTT. Amino acids: CASSEGRGNQPQHF.

The sample holds a few counts of this clone. This chain links TRBV24-1 with TRBJ1-3, with 10 bases fitting TRBD1. Germline V gene sequence: CDR1 KGHDR, CDR2 SFDVKD. The length of the CDR3 is 16 residues. The ends lost 4 bases at V and 2 bases at J; junction bases unmatched: 4. The CDR3 region has the DNA TGTGCCACCAGTGACTTCGACAGGGGGCCTGGAAACACCATATATTTT. This encodes CATSDFDRGPGNTIYF.

CDR3 sequence: CASREKDRHSYEQYF. In DNA, the CDR3 is TGTGCCAGCAGGGAAAAAGACAGGCACTCCTACGAGCAGTACTTC. The chain combines TRBV2 with TRBJ2-7, with a weak D call TRBD1 (6 bases). Deletions cut 6 bases from V and 0 bases from J, with 15 bases between. The CDR3 totals 15 residues. Germline CDR1 SNHLY, CDR2 FYNNEI.

This clone was found a few times. The rearrangement links TRBV5-6 to TRBJ1-1; 9 positions match TRBD1. The CDR3 is 17 residues long. With 1 base clipped from V and 5 bases from J, the junction kept 12 bases outside the gene matches. CDR1 and CDR2 (germline): SGHDT, YYEEEE. The CDR3 sequence: CASSLPTPGQGGTEAFF. The CDR3 nucleotides are TGTGCCAGCAGCTTGCCCACCCCGGGACAGGGAGGGACTGAAGCTTTCTTT.

The rearrangement joins TRBV11-2 to TRBJ2-6; 8 nucleotides agree with TRBD1. V dropped 2 bases and J dropped 1; count of bases not matched to a gene: 4. The CDR3 extends over 17 amino acids. Germline V gene data show CDR1 as SGHAT and CDR2 as FQNNGV. The CDR3 bases are TGTGCCAGCAGCTTACAGGGGGCCCGATCTGGGGCCAACGTCCTGACTTTC. Translating gives CASSLQGARSGANVLTF.

This clone was seen a few times. The chain combines TRBV7-9 with TRBJ2-7; 8 bases are shared with TRBD1. The CDR3 covers 14 residues. Germline V gene data show CDR1 as SEHNR and CDR2 as FQNEAQ (reference sequence). V dropped 5 bases and J dropped 2; count of bases not matched to a gene: 5. The CDR3, as DNA: TGTGCCAGCAGCCGTGGACAGGGCACCTACGAGCAGTACTTC. Amino acids: CASSRGQGTYEQYF.

The chain combines TRBV11-2 with TRBJ2-5; D may be TRBD1 (5 bases). Per germline, CDR1 SGHAT and CDR2 FQNNGV. Trimming took 1 base from V and 5 from J, leaving 14 bases between them. There are 15 residues in the CDR3. Here the CDR3 reads CASSLAAVPGETQYF. CDR3 DNA sequence: TGTGCCAGCAGCTTAGCGGCGGTACCAGGGGAGACCCAGTACTTC. Using reference TRBV11-2 and TRBJ2-5 for the parts outside the CDR3, the full variable domain is EAGVAQSPRYKIIEKRQSVAFWCNPISGHATLYWYQQILGQGPKLLIQFQNNGVVDDSQLPKDRFSAERLKGVDSTLKIQPAKLEDSAVYLCASSLAAVPGETQYFGPGTRLLVL.

The rearrangement uses TRBV19 and TRBJ1-1; maybe TRBD1 (6 bases). This CDR3 is built from 14 residues. The V end lost 6 bases, the J end lost 1 base, and 12 bases lay between the germline ends. Germline CDR1 and CDR2: LNHDA and SQIVND (reference sequence). CDR3 residues: CASRSGTPNTEAFF. The CDR3 nucleotides read TGTGCCAGTAGGTCGGGGACACCGAACACTGAAGCTTTCTTT.

The chain employs TRBV19 and TRBJ1-2; no firm D call. CDR1 LNHDA and CDR2 SQIVND come from the germline V gene (reference sequence). The CDR3 totals 13 residues. V shed 4 bases and J shed 5 bases, with 11 bases lying between them. CDR3: CASSTPGLYGYTF. The CDR3 DNA is TGTGCCAGTAGTACCCCAGGACTGTATGGCTACACCTTC.

The chain carries TRBV19 and TRBJ1-1; no firm D call. The CDR3 covers 14 residues. Germline lookup yields CDR1 LNHDA and CDR2 SQIVND (reference sequence). Trimming shortened V by 7 bases and J by 4 bases, and 16 bases separated the two germline ends. The CDR3 here is CASNPREVGTEAFF. Written as DNA, the CDR3 is TGTGCCAGTAACCCTCGGGAGGTTGGCACTGAAGCTTTCTTT.

V gene TRBV6-6 combines with J gene TRBJ1-5; D not certain. Germline V gene sequence: CDR1 MNHNY, CDR2 SVGAGI (reference sequence). The CDR3 runs 13 residues. V lost 2 bases and J lost 7, with 9 bases in between. The CDR3 loop reads CASSYVGLQPQHF. The CDR3 DNA reads TGTGCCAGCAGTTACGTTGGGCTCCAGCCCCAGCATTTT.

The chain recombines TRBV5-6 with TRBJ2-1; possibly TRBD2 for D (5 bases). Trimming shortened V by 2 bases and J by 4 bases, and 10 bases separated the two germline ends. Germline CDR1 reads SGHDT; CDR2 reads YYEEEE. This CDR3 region has 14 residues. The CDR3: CASSLREHYNEQFF. The CDR3 DNA reads as TGTGCCAGCAGCTTAAGGGAGCATTACAATGAGCAGTTCTTC.

The gene calls are TRBV10-3 and TRBJ2-2; the D gene is possibly TRBD2 (6 bases). Germline CDR1 is ENHRY and CDR2 is SYGVKD. CDR3 length equals 15 residues. V lost 6 bases to trimming and J lost 5 bases, with 16 bases between them. The CDR3 DNA is TGTGCCATCAGAGAATGGGGGGAAGGGACCGGGGAGCTGTTTTTT. Translated, it gives CAIREWGEGTGELFF.

This rearrangement joins TRBV28 to TRBJ1-1; D unresolved. This CDR3 region has 14 residues. Germline-derived CDR1 and CDR2 are MDHEN and SYDVKM. Trimming shortened V by 5 bases and J by 4 bases, and 14 bases separated the two germline ends. CDR3 protein: CASSLTRSGTEAFF. In DNA, the CDR3 is TGTGCCAGCAGTCTGACCCGGTCGGGCACTGAAGCTTTCTTT.

The chain joins TRBV29-1 to TRBJ1-1, with 9 nucleotides matching TRBD1. Trimming removed 5 bases from V and 4 bases from J; junction bases left unmatched: 5. This CDR3 is 13 amino acids long. Germline CDR1 and CDR2: SQVTM and ANQGSEA. The CDR3 sequence: CSVSTGGSTEAFF. The DNA of the CDR3 is TGCAGCGTTTCGACAGGGGGGTCCACTGAAGCTTTCTTT.

This chain uses TRBV5-5 with TRBJ1-4; 12 nucleotides line up with TRBD1. The CDR3 is 16 amino acids. Germline assignment: CDR1 SGHKS and CDR2 YYEKEE (reference sequence). J lost 8 bases, V lost 0 bases, and 5 bases had no gene match. The CDR3 DNA reads as TGTGCCAGCAGCTTGGGTACCGGGACAGGGGGCGAAAAACTGTTTTTT. Translated: CASSLGTGTGGEKLFF. Filled out from reference TRBV5-5 and TRBJ1-4, the complete variable domain reads DAGVTQSPTHLIKTRGQQVTLRCSPISGHKSVSWYQQVLGQGPQFIFQYYEKEERGRGNFPDRFSARQFPNYSSELNVNALLLGDSALYLCASSLGTGTGGEKLFFGSGTQLSVL.

There are a few counts of this clone. V and J are TRBV29-1 and TRBJ1-4; D is unresolved. In germline, CDR1 is SQVTM, CDR2 ANQGSEA. The CDR3 is 13 residues long. Trimming took off 6 bases at V and 5 bases at J, with 13 bases between the two ends. Written as DNA, the CDR3 is TGCAGCGTGGTTGGCCCCTTGAATGAAAAACTGTTTTTT. Translating gives CSVVGPLNEKLFF.

The chain employs TRBV11-3 and TRBJ2-1; weak D call: TRBD1 (6 bases). V was clipped by 1 base and J by 3 bases, with 13 bases between them. CDR1 is SGHNT and CDR2 is YENEEA in the germline V gene. CDR3 size: 16 residues. This CDR3 is CASSLVAGAFYNEQFF. Here the CDR3 DNA reads TGTGCCAGCAGCTTAGTAGCAGGGGCCTTCTACAATGAGCAGTTCTTC. Variable domain in full (rest from reference TRBV11-3 and TRBJ2-1): EAGVVQSPRYKIIEKKQPVAFWCNPISGHNTLYWYLQNLGQGPELLIRYENEEAVDDSQLPKDRFSAERLKGVDSTLKIQPAELGDSAVYLCASSLVAGAFYNEQFFGPGTRLTVL.

The chain carries TRBV28 and TRBJ1-4; no definite D call. The ends were cut back, 7 bases at V and 0 bases at J, with 12 bases in the middle. The germline V gene has CDR1 MDHEN and CDR2 SYDVKM. The CDR3 totals 15 residues. The CDR3: CASTLGATTNEKLFF. CDR3 in DNA: TGTGCCAGCACCTTGGGAGCAACAACTAATGAAAAACTGTTTTTT. The full variable domain, rest sourced from reference TRBV28 and TRBJ1-4, is DVKVTQSSRYLVKRTGEKVFLECVQDMDHENMFWYRQDPGLGLRLIYFSYDVKMKEKGDIPEGYSVSREKKERFSLILESASTNQTSMYLCASTLGATTNEKLFFGSGTQLSVL.

The chain uses TRBV9 and TRBJ1-3, with D possibly matching TRBD1 (6 bases). V was shortened by 0 bases and J by 4 bases, with 11 bases between the two germline ends. This CDR3 region has 15 residues. The germline V gene has CDR1 SGDLS and CDR2 YYNGEE. The CDR3 DNA follows: TGTGCCAGCAGCGTAGGTCAGGGGCCCGGAAACACCATATATTTT. It yields the protein CASSVGQGPGNTIYF.

The chain uses TRBV5-5 and TRBJ1-1; no definite D call. Germline CDR1 SGHKS, CDR2 YYEKEE (reference sequence). V was cut by 2 bases and J by 6 bases, with 11 bases left in between. This CDR3 is built from 13 residues. The chain's CDR3 is CASSFISAAEAFF. CDR3 DNA sequence: TGTGCCAGCAGCTTCATTAGCGCGGCTGAAGCTTTCTTT. The variable domain in full, completed from reference TRBV5-5 and TRBJ1-1, reads DAGVTQSPTHLIKTRGQQVTLRCSPISGHKSVSWYQQVLGQGPQFIFQYYEKEERGRGNFPDRFSARQFPNYSSELNVNALLLGDSALYLCASSFISAAEAFFGQGTRLTVV.

J is TRBJ1-1 and V is TRBV27, with 7 bases identical to TRBD1. The CDR3 extends over 14 amino acids. The V segment lost 5 bases and the J segment 1 base; nucleotides outside the gene matches: 4. Germline CDR1 is MNHEY and CDR2 is SMNVEV (reference sequence). CDR3 region: CASSPQGENTEAFF. CDR3 DNA sequence: TGTGCCAGCAGTCCCCAGGGGGAGAACACTGAAGCTTTCTTT.

The chain employs TRBV4-3 and TRBJ1-1; 7 nucleotides line up with TRBD1. The CDR3 is 13 amino acids. Germline CDR1 LGHNA, CDR2 YSLEER. J was trimmed by 5 bases and V by 4 bases; bases with no gene match: 4. The CDR3 is CASSLSGGTEAFF. In DNA, the CDR3 is TGCGCCAGCAGCCTTTCAGGGGGTACTGAAGCTTTCTTT.

The CDR3 DNA sequence: TGTGCCTGGACCTACAGGGTTCAAGGCTACACCTTC. This codes for CAWTYRVQGYTF. This sequence joins TRBV30 and TRBJ1-2; possible D gene TRBD1, 6 bases. From germline, CDR1 is GTSNPN and CDR2 SVGIG (reference sequence). The CDR3 loop spans 12 amino acids. V lost 4 bases, J lost 8 bases, and 14 bases lay in between.